This TCR beta chain was recorded in a study of cytomegalovirus exposure and HLA in healthy donors. Findings and limits, study-wide: In vitro work confirmed that a few CMV-associated chains recognize CMV antigens. Being indistinguishable, some V segments were excluded, TRBV6-2 and TRBV6-3 among them. TCR beta chains associated with HLA were, in a later analysis, more clonally expanded than equally common others. A previous analysis found most TCR beta V segments productive roughly 87% or roughly 30% of the time.

V trimming: 5 bases; J trimming: 2 bases; junction bases outside the gene matches: 2. The CDR3 totals 13 residues. Germline CDR1 and CDR2: SGHAT and FQNNGV. In the case of this clone: Its specificity is unknown.

This PCR relied on a set of 60 Vbeta primers and 13 Jbeta primers. Sequencing used immunoSEQ multiplex PCR; TCRdb keeps in-frame clones, though not all of them. The sample consists of over 85,000 clones, approximately 71% of them appearing once. The receptor was derived from a female donor in good health and CMV-seronegative. Sequenced input: PBMCs. The gene calls are TRBV11-2 and TRBJ2-7; 8 bases match TRBD2. CDR3 sequence reads: CASSAAGAYEQYF. In nucleotides, the CDR3 is TGTGCCAGCAGCGCAGCGGGGGCCTACGAGCAGTACTTC.